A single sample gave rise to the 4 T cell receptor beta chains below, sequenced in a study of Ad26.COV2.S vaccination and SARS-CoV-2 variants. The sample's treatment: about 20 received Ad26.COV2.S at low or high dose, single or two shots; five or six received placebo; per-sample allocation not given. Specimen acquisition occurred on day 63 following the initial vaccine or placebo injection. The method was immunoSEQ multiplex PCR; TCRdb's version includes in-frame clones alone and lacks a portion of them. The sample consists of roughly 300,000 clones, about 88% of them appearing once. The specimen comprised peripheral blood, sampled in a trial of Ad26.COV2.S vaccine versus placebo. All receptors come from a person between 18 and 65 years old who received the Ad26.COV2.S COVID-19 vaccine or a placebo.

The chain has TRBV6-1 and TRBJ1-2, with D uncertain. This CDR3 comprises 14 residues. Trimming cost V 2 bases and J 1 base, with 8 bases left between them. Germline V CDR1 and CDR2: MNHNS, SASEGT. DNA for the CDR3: TGTGCCAGCAGTGAAATCGTCAATAACTATGGCTACACCTTC. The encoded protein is CASSEIVNNYGYTF.

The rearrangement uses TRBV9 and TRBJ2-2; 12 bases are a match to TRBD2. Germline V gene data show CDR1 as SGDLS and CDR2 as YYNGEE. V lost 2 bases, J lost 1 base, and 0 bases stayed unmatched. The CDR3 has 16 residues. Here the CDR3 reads CASSVTSGGNTGELFF. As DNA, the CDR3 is TGTGCCAGCAGCGTGACTAGCGGGGGGAACACCGGGGAGCTGTTTTTT.

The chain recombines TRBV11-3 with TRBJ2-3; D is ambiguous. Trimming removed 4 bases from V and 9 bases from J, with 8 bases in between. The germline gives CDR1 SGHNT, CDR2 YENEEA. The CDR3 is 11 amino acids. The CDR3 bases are TGTGCCAGCAGCTCAGGCCAAACGCAGTATTTT. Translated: CASSSGQTQYF.

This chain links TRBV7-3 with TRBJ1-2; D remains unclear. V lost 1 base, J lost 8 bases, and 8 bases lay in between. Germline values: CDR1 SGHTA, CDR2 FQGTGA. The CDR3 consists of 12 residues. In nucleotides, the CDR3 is TGTGCCAGCAGCTTAAAGCTGGGAGGCTACACCTTC. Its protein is CASSLKLGGYTF.